The 30 T cell receptor beta chains in this list originate from one sample, sequenced in a study of blood T cell repertoires in COVID-19. Libraries were prepared by immunoSEQ multiplex PCR; TCRdb keeps only in-frame clonotypes and omits some of them. The data show about 320,000 clones, about 86% seen once. The sequencing input was peripheral blood. All receptors come from a woman aged 45-59 years with acute or convalescent COVID-19.

V gene TRBV24-1 combines with J gene TRBJ2-6; D unresolved. V shed 3 bases and J shed 2 bases, with 7 bases lying between them. This CDR3 is 15 amino acids long. The germline V gene has CDR1 KGHDR and CDR2 SFDVKD. CDR3 sequence reads: CATSDPGTGANVLTF. The CDR3 nucleotides are TGTGCCACCAGTGATCCAGGTACTGGGGCCAACGTCCTGACTTTC.

This chain links TRBV15 with TRBJ1-4; 9 positions match TRBD1. There are 14 residues in the CDR3. Trimming removed 2 bases from V and 6 bases from J; junction bases left unmatched: 1. The germline CDR1 and CDR2 sequences are LNHNV and YYDKDF (reference sequence). The CDR3 DNA sequence: TGTGCCACCAGCAGAAGGGACAGGGATGAAAAACTGTTTTTT. Amino acid sequence: CATSRRDRDEKLFF.

This clone was seen a few times. V is TRBV9 and J is TRBJ2-7, with 7 bases aligning to TRBD1. This CDR3 contains 15 residues. J gave up 1 base and V 4 bases, and 8 bases lay outside the gene matches. The V gene's germline CDR1 is SGDLS and CDR2 YYNGEE. CDR3 amino acids: CASSPRDRRSYEQYF. In DNA form, the CDR3 reads TGTGCCAGCAGCCCCCGGGACAGAAGATCCTACGAGCAGTACTTC.

This clone was observed a handful of times. This sequence joins TRBV14 and TRBJ2-7; 7 bases fit TRBD2. J gave up 3 bases and V 4 bases, and 3 bases lay outside the gene matches. In germline, CDR1 is SGHDN, CDR2 FVKESK. The CDR3 extends over 13 amino acids. The CDR3 region has the DNA TGTGCCAGCAGCCGGGACTATAACTACGAGCAGTACTTC. Protein: CASSRDYNYEQYF.

A word on this clone: In the same sample, other DNA sequences code for this CDR3. V gene TRBV19 combines with J gene TRBJ1-5; 7 bases fit TRBD1. From germline, CDR1 is LNHDA and CDR2 SQIVND (reference sequence). This CDR3 spans 13 amino acids. After removal of 2 bases from V and 5 bases from J, the junction contained 0 bases not matched to a gene. The CDR3 bases are TGTGCCAGTAGTATAACAGGGGATCAGCCCCAGCATTTT. This gives the protein CASSITGDQPQHF.

This rearrangement joins TRBV10-3 to TRBJ1-4; no clear D. Germline V CDR1 and CDR2: ENHRY, SYGVKD. The CDR3 extends over 15 amino acids. Between the trimmed V and J ends, which lost 3 bases and 6 bases, there was a span of 14 bases. CDR3 sequence (DNA): TGTGCCATCAGTGAACAGCACTTGGGAGATGAAAAACTGTTTTTT. Its protein is CAISEQHLGDEKLFF.

This clone appeared a few times. The V and J genes are TRBV12-5 and TRBJ1-1; D remains ambiguous. Germline-derived CDR1 and CDR2 are LGHNT and FRNRAP. This CDR3 has 17 residues. The germline V and J ends were trimmed by 2 bases and 1 base, with 17 bases remaining between them. In DNA, the CDR3 is TGTGCTAGTGGTTTGCCCTTTTCCAGATTTCGGAACACTGAAGCTTTCTTT. This codes for CASGLPFSRFRNTEAFF.

The chain has TRBV25-1 and TRBJ2-7, with 8 bases that match TRBD1. The CDR3 runs to 14 residues. Losses at the gene ends were 4 bases for V and 3 bases for J; bases not matched to a gene: 5. In germline, CDR1 is MGHDK, CDR2 SYGVNS. Written as DNA, the CDR3 is TGTGCCAGCAGTGGGACAGGGTGGAACTACGAGCAGTACTTC. Amino acids: CASSGTGWNYEQYF.

The chain has TRBV5-8 and TRBJ2-7, with TRBD2 identical over 11 bases. The CDR3 sequence is 18 residues long. The germline V gene has CDR1 SGHTS and CDR2 YDEGEE. J lost 3 bases, V lost 4 bases, and 15 bases had no gene match. CDR3 nucleotides: TGTGCCAGCAGCCCGGGGGGGGGACTAGCGGCGTCCTACTACGAGCAGTACTTC. Translation: CASSPGGGLAASYYEQYF.

Notes on this clone: Other DNA sequences from this sample encode an identical CDR3 as well. V gene TRBV10-3 combines with J gene TRBJ1-1, with TRBD1 identical over 11 bases. V lost 3 bases to trimming and J lost 1 base; unmatched junction nucleotides: 4. Germline lookup yields CDR1 ENHRY and CDR2 SYGVKD. The CDR3 loop spans 16 amino acids. The CDR3 DNA follows: TGTGCCATCAGTGATGGGACAGGGGGGCCGAACACTGAAGCTTTCTTT. Translating gives CAISDGTGGPNTEAFF.

In nucleotides, the CDR3 is TGTGCCAGCAGCAAACTATTGTCCCGACAGGTCTTTGGTCAGCCCCAGCATTTT. It yields the protein CASSKLLSRQVFGQPQHF. The V gene is TRBV21-1, the J gene TRBJ1-5; no DNA check was done on the table's D call, TRBD1. TRBV21-1 is annotated as a pseudogene. This CDR3 contains 18 residues.

This clone was found a few times. The CDR3, as DNA: TGTGCCAGCAGCCTAGACAGGCAGAGCTCCTACAATGAGCAGTTCTTC. Encoded protein: CASSLDRQSSYNEQFF. The rearrangement joins TRBV7-9 to TRBJ2-1; possibly TRBD1 for D (6 bases). The V and J ends lost 5 bases and 0 bases respectively, with 14 bases between them. CDR3 size: 16 residues. Germline V CDR1 and CDR2: SEHNR, FQNEAQ (reference sequence).

V gene TRBV6-1 combines with J gene TRBJ2-1; 9 nucleotides agree with TRBD2. Trimming at V came to 7 bases and at J to 3 bases, leaving 10 bases not matched to a gene. CDR1 is MNHNS, CDR2 SASEGT, per germline. The CDR3 runs 16 residues. In DNA, the CDR3 is TGTGCCAGCACTCAAGCCGGAGCGGGGGGCTACAATGAGCAGTTCTTC. Its translation is CASTQAGAGGYNEQFF.

The chain links TRBV6-6 to TRBJ1-4, with a tentative D call TRBD1 (5 bases). The germline V gene has CDR1 MNHNY and CDR2 SVGAGI (reference sequence). Between the trimmed V and J ends, which lost 3 bases and 4 bases, there was a span of 9 bases. CDR3 size: 14 residues. CDR3 residues: CASSYGADNEKLFF. The CDR3 nucleotides read TGTGCCAGCAGTTATGGGGCAGATAATGAAAAACTGTTTTTT.

As regards this clone: The sample has other DNA sequences that encode this CDR3 too. This chain links TRBV9 with TRBJ1-2; D is unclear. Deletions cut 0 bases from V and 3 bases from J, with 6 bases between. This CDR3 contains 13 residues. CDR1 and CDR2 from the germline V gene are SGDLS and YYNGEE. CDR3 loop: CASSVGGDYGYTF. The CDR3, as DNA: TGTGCCAGCAGCGTAGGAGGAGACTATGGCTACACCTTC.

V is TRBV10-2 and J is TRBJ2-3; TRBD2 might be the D (5 bases). Trimming removed 6 bases at V and 4 bases at J, with 11 bases between. The germline CDR1 and CDR2 sequences are WSHSY and SAAADI. The CDR3 is 13 amino acids. The CDR3 region is CASSDTRADTQYF. The DNA for the CDR3 is TGCGCCAGCAGCGATACTAGGGCAGATACGCAGTATTTT.

The J gene is TRBJ2-3, the V gene TRBV4-2; D perhaps matches TRBD1 (5 bases). Germline V gives CDR1 LGHNA, CDR2 YNFKEQ. The CDR3 consists of 15 residues. Trimming pared 4 bases from V and 0 bases from J, leaving 11 bases between. CDR3 residues: CASSPVGASTDTQYF. CDR3 in DNA: TGTGCCAGCAGCCCCGTAGGGGCCAGCACAGATACGCAGTATTTT.

This clone was counted a few times. V and J are TRBV19 and TRBJ2-7; possible D gene TRBD2, 5 bases. The germline V and J ends were trimmed by 5 bases and 7 bases, with 15 bases remaining between them. This CDR3 region has 13 residues. Germline lookup yields CDR1 LNHDA and CDR2 SQIVND (reference sequence). The CDR3 loop reads CASSPGLGREQYF. The CDR3 region has the DNA TGTGCCAGTAGTCCAGGACTGGGTCGGGAGCAGTACTTC.

This sequence joins TRBV19 and TRBJ2-1; 14 nucleotides align to TRBD2. This CDR3 has 18 residues. From germline, CDR1 is LNHDA and CDR2 SQIVND (reference sequence). Trimming took 3 bases from V and 7 from J; bases not matched to a gene: 11. The CDR3 DNA is TGTGCCAGTAGTATGGGTCTGACGTGGACTAGCGGGAGGAATGAGCAGTTCTTC. This sequence encodes CASSMGLTWTSGRNEQFF.

J is TRBJ2-1 and V is TRBV28; 10 nucleotides line up with TRBD2. Germline V gene lookup returns CDR1 MDHEN and CDR2 SYDVKM. The ends lost 5 bases at V and 4 bases at J; junction bases unmatched: 8. The CDR3 totals 16 residues. The chain's CDR3 is CASSPVAGGLYNEQFF. DNA for the CDR3: TGTGCCAGCAGTCCCGTAGCGGGAGGACTTTACAATGAGCAGTTCTTC.

The J gene is TRBJ1-3, the V gene TRBV12-5; weak D call: TRBD1 (5 bases). The CDR3 runs 15 residues. The V end was cut by 4 bases, the J end by 2 bases, with 12 bases between. Germline V gene sequence: CDR1 LGHNT, CDR2 FRNRAP. The CDR3 region is CASGSTGAAGNTIYF. CDR3 in DNA: TGTGCTAGTGGTTCTACAGGTGCTGCTGGAAACACCATATATTTT.

This clone appeared a single time. V gene TRBV28 combines with J gene TRBJ2-3; TRBD2 matches 11 bases. The trim removed 5 bases at V and 8 bases at J, leaving 9 bases unmatched. Germline V gene data show CDR1 as MDHEN and CDR2 as SYDVKM. The CDR3 sequence is 15 residues long. The CDR3 is CASSILAGAHGTQYF. As DNA, the CDR3 is TGTGCCAGCAGTATACTAGCGGGGGCACACGGTACGCAGTATTTT.

CDR3 coding DNA: TGTGCCAGCAGCGTAGACGGGGGGGCCGCCTGGACACCCCTCCACTTT. Encoded protein: CASSVDGGAAWTPLHF. The gene calls are TRBV9 and TRBJ1-6, with a tentative D call TRBD1 (6 bases). Trimming stripped 0 bases from V and 11 bases from J, with 18 bases between. The CDR3 has 16 amino acids. Germline V lookup: CDR1 SGDLS, CDR2 YYNGEE.

The rearrangement joins TRBV5-1 to TRBJ1-2, with D hard to call. CDR1 and CDR2 from the germline V gene are SGHRS and YFSETQ. CDR3 length equals 16 residues. Trimming took off 1 base at V and 8 bases at J, with 21 bases between the two ends. The CDR3 nucleotides read TGCGCCAGCAGCTTGAACTCGTGGATGGCGGATGAGGGCTACACCTTC. Translated: CASSLNSWMADEGYTF. The full variable domain, its missing parts supplied by reference TRBV5-1 and TRBJ1-2, is KAGVTQTPRYLIKTRGQQVTLSCSPISGHRSVSWYQQTPGQGLQFLFEYFSETQRNKGNFPGRFSGRQFSNSRSEMNVSTLELGDSALYLCASSLNSWMADEGYTFGSGTRLTVV.

The CDR3 loop is CATSDRGLSYEQYV. As DNA, the CDR3 is TGTGCCACCAGTGACCGTGGACTGTCCTACGAGCAGTACGTC. V gene TRBV24-1 combines with J gene TRBJ2-7; D is possibly TRBD2 (5 bases). This CDR3 contains 14 residues. The V and J ends lost 4 bases and 1 base respectively, with 10 bases between them. In germline, CDR1 is KGHDR, CDR2 SFDVKD.

The V and J genes are TRBV27 and TRBJ2-5, with 10 nucleotides matching TRBD2. J gave up 5 bases and V 8 bases, and 14 bases lay outside the gene matches. Germline V CDR1 and CDR2: MNHEY, SMNVEV (reference sequence). The CDR3 extends over 16 amino acids. CDR3 nucleotides: TGTGCCAGCGCCCCCTTTCCTAGCGGGAGTTATGAGACCCAGTACTTC. As protein: CASAPFPSGSYETQYF.

V is TRBV27 and J is TRBJ1-1, with TRBD1 as a possible D gene (5 bases). CDR1 is MNHEY, CDR2 SMNVEV, per germline (reference sequence). V was cut by 6 bases and J by 6 bases, with 17 bases left in between. The CDR3 extends over 14 amino acids. The CDR3 bases are TGTGCCAGCAGATATTGGAGGGAGGGACCTGAAGCTTTCTTT. It encodes CASRYWREGPEAFF.

The genes are TRBV7-2 and TRBJ2-2; 7 bases are a match to TRBD1. V trimming: 5 bases; J trimming: 4 bases; junction bases outside the gene matches: 10. This CDR3 has 16 residues. Germline V gene lookup returns CDR1 SGHTA and CDR2 FQGNSA. The CDR3: CASSPTGQSRTGELFF. The DNA of the CDR3 is TGTGCCAGCAGCCCCACGGGACAGTCCCGCACCGGGGAGCTGTTTTTT.

The CDR3 is CASSRQGTPANTIYF. CDR3 sequence (DNA): TGTGCCAGCAGTCGACAGGGAACCCCCGCAAACACCATATATTTT. The rearrangement links TRBV6-5 to TRBJ1-3; 7 bases are a match to TRBD1. Looked up from germline, CDR1 is MNHEY and CDR2 is SVGAGI. This CDR3 contains 15 residues. The V and J ends lost 5 bases and 6 bases, in that order; junction bases with no gene match: 10.

The CDR3: CASSSTPHTTNEKLFF. CDR3 nucleotide sequence: TGTGCCAGCAGTTCAACCCCACACACAACTAATGAAAAACTGTTTTTT. The chain recombines TRBV27 with TRBJ1-4; unclear D gene. Between the trimmed V and J ends, which lost 4 bases and 0 bases, there was a span of 12 bases. Germline V CDR1 and CDR2: MNHEY, SMNVEV (reference sequence). The CDR3 is 16 residues long.